Below, 25 T cell receptor beta chains from the same sample are listed, as sequenced in a study of T cells in localized non-small cell lung cancer (dated by TCRdb to the early 2020s). Libraries were constructed by the immunoSEQ multiplex PCR assay. TCRdb took this table from immuneACCESS and kept in-frame rearrangements with V and J called. Such tables lack part of the clones; where checked against another copy, unresolved V genes explain under half of the gap, and the rest is unexplained. In all, the sample holds some 90,000 clones, and about 91% of those were seen once. The ten largest clonotypes hold roughly 14% of the sample. The sequencing here drew on peripheral blood, taken before any cancer treatment. These receptors were taken from a man aged 35 to 69 with stage I squamous cell lung carcinoma.

The chain is built from TRBV6-5 and TRBJ1-2, with 7 bases fitting TRBD1. V dropped 6 bases and J dropped 5; count of bases not matched to a gene: 9. This CDR3 contains 14 residues. CDR1 and CDR2 (germline): MNHEY, SVGAGI. CDR3 protein: CASRSTGIGYGYTF. The CDR3 nucleotides are TGTGCCAGCAGATCGACAGGGATAGGTTATGGCTACACCTTC.

The chain recombines TRBV29-1 with TRBJ1-1, with D perhaps matching TRBD1 (6 bases). The CDR3 consists of 13 residues. Germline-derived CDR1 and CDR2 are SQVTM and ANQGSEA. The V end lost 6 bases, the J end lost 0 bases, and 11 bases lay between the germline ends. CDR3 sequence (DNA): TGCAGCGTGTTGACAGGTATGAACACTGAAGCTTTCTTT. Amino acids: CSVLTGMNTEAFF.

This clone has only one observation. This rearrangement joins TRBV6-5 to TRBJ1-2; TRBD1 might be the D (5 bases). Germline V CDR1 and CDR2: MNHEY, SVGAGI. V lost 6 bases and J lost 2, with 10 bases in between. This CDR3 contains 13 residues. CDR3 in DNA: TGTGCCAGCAGGATTACAGGAAACTATGGCTACACCTTC. Translation: CASRITGNYGYTF.

This rearrangement joins TRBV2 to TRBJ2-3; D is perhaps TRBD1 (7 bases). Trimming cost V 4 bases and J 3 bases, with 23 bases left between them. From germline, CDR1 is SNHLY and CDR2 FYNNEI. The CDR3 loop spans 18 amino acids. CDR3 sequence: CASSARTGAAGRTDTQYF. The CDR3 DNA reads TGTGCCAGCAGTGCCCGAACAGGGGCAGCGGGCCGAACAGATACGCAGTATTTT. Complete variable domain (other parts from reference TRBV2 and TRBJ2-3): EPEVTQTPSHQVTQMGQEVILRCVPISNHLYFYWYRQILGQKVEFLVSFYNNEISEKSEIFDDQFSVERPDGSNFTLKIRSTKLEDSAMYFCASSARTGAAGRTDTQYFGPGTRLTVL.

The chain links TRBV4-3 to TRBJ2-1; 11 bases line up with TRBD2. The CDR3 sequence is 14 residues long. Germline V gene lookup returns CDR1 LGHNA and CDR2 YSLEER. Trimming at V came to 5 bases and at J to 10 bases, leaving 7 bases not matched to a gene. CDR3 bases: TGCGCCAGCAGCAGTAGCGGGGGGGCCATCGAGCAGTTCTTC. Amino acid sequence: CASSSSGGAIEQFF.

V usage is TRBV11-3 and J usage is TRBJ2-3; D may correspond to TRBD1 or TRBD2 (5 bases each). Trimming removed 4 bases from V and 4 bases from J, with 12 bases in between. The germline gives CDR1 SGHNT, CDR2 YENEEA. The CDR3 is 14 residues long. Here the CDR3 reads CASSSPRGADTQYF. The DNA of the CDR3 is TGTGCCAGCAGCTCCCCAAGGGGAGCAGATACGCAGTATTTT.

The chain combines TRBV30 with TRBJ2-7, with D maybe TRBD1 (5 bases). V lost 8 bases to trimming and J lost 1 base, with 18 bases between them. CDR3 length equals 14 residues. Germline CDR1 is GTSNPN and CDR2 is SVGIG (reference sequence). This CDR3 is CAGTTGILSYEQYF. CDR3 bases: TGTGCCGGAACTACAGGAATCTTGTCCTACGAGCAGTACTTC.

The V gene is TRBV6-5, the J gene TRBJ1-3, with 10 positions matching TRBD1. CDR1 MNHEY and CDR2 SVGAGI come from the germline V gene. Unmatched junction bases numbered 2, after V lost 4 bases and J lost 2 bases. The CDR3 runs to 15 residues. CDR3 loop: CASSFDRGPGNTIYF. The CDR3 DNA reads as TGTGCCAGCAGTTTCGACAGGGGGCCTGGAAACACCATATATTTT.

This chain links TRBV9 with TRBJ1-1; a possible D gene is TRBD1 (5 bases). Germline CDR1 SGDLS, CDR2 YYNGEE. Trimming pared 1 base from V and 4 bases from J, leaving 14 bases between. The CDR3 spans 15 residues. CDR3 amino acids: CASSVMVGQGTEAFF. The CDR3 bases are TGTGCCAGCAGCGTAATGGTCGGGCAGGGCACTGAAGCTTTCTTT.

The chain has TRBV7-2 and TRBJ1-3; D is undetermined. Looked up from germline, CDR1 is SGHTA and CDR2 is FQGNSA. V was shortened by 2 bases and J by 2 bases, with 7 bases between the two germline ends. The CDR3 sequence is 14 residues long. The CDR3 sequence: CASSLPATGNTIYF. In nucleotides, the CDR3 is TGTGCCAGCAGCTTACCAGCGACTGGAAACACCATATATTTT.

This clone was detected only a few times. The chain couples TRBV4-1 to TRBJ1-2, with no clear D. Germline V lookup: CDR1 MGHRA, CDR2 YSYEKL. Trimming took 1 base from V and 3 from J, leaving 21 bases between them. This CDR3 is 18 amino acids long. CDR3 loop: CASSQGGPGSKRDYGYTF. Here the CDR3 DNA reads TGCGCCAGCAGCCAAGGGGGTCCGGGCTCCAAGCGGGACTATGGCTACACCTTC.

The chain combines TRBV11-2 with TRBJ2-1; 9 bases are shared with TRBD1. The CDR3 consists of 16 residues. Per germline, CDR1 SGHAT and CDR2 FQNNGV. V shed 3 bases, J shed 5 bases, and the junction held 8 bases outside the gene matches. CDR3 protein: CASSFSGTGTNNEQFF. In DNA, the CDR3 is TGTGCCAGCAGCTTTTCCGGGACAGGGACCAACAATGAGCAGTTCTTC.

The chain employs TRBV30 and TRBJ1-3; 8 bases match TRBD1. The V segment lost 5 bases and the J segment 4 bases; nucleotides outside the gene matches: 10. The CDR3 is 15 amino acids. Germline V gives CDR1 GTSNPN, CDR2 SVGIG (reference sequence). The CDR3 loop reads CAWAQRDRKGNTIYF. The DNA of the CDR3 is TGTGCCTGGGCCCAGCGGGACAGGAAAGGAAACACCATATATTTT.

The V and J genes are TRBV6-1 and TRBJ1-1, with D possibly being TRBD1 (5 bases). The germline gives CDR1 MNHNS, CDR2 SASEGT. The CDR3 has 14 amino acids. The germline V and J ends were trimmed by 6 bases and 2 bases, with 13 bases remaining between them. In DNA, the CDR3 is TGTGCCAGCAGGAGGGGAGGATCAAACACTGAAGCTTTCTTT. Amino acid sequence: CASRRGGSNTEAFF.

This clone was recorded only once. The genes are TRBV6-5 and TRBJ2-1; tentatively, D is TRBD2 (6 bases). CDR1 and CDR2 from the germline V gene are MNHEY and SVGAGI. The germline V and J ends were trimmed by 7 bases and 9 bases, with 16 bases remaining between them. The CDR3 runs to 13 residues. The CDR3 bases are TGTGCCAGCACTCAAGATCCGCGGGGTGAGCAGTTCTTC. It yields the protein CASTQDPRGEQFF.

The table lists this clone with a count of one. The chain links TRBV6-5 to TRBJ1-2, with D perhaps TRBD1 (5 bases). Trimming stripped 0 bases from V and 4 bases from J, with 12 bases between. The germline gives CDR1 MNHEY, CDR2 SVGAGI. This CDR3 contains 15 residues. This chain's CDR3 is CASSYSSVGTYGYTF. The CDR3 DNA reads TGTGCCAGCAGTTACTCGTCCGTGGGGACCTATGGCTACACCTTC.

The chain uses TRBV6-5 and TRBJ1-1; D is ambiguous. Trimming removed 7 bases from V and 0 bases from J, with 3 bases in between. CDR3 size: 11 residues. Germline-derived CDR1 and CDR2 are MNHEY and SVGAGI. This CDR3 is CASKMNTEAFF. CDR3 DNA sequence: TGTGCCAGCAAGATGAACACTGAAGCTTTCTTT.

The chain combines TRBV5-1 with TRBJ2-3; D gene uncertain. The CDR3 length is 14 residues. In germline, CDR1 is SGHRS, CDR2 YFSETQ. Trimming pared 4 bases from V and 0 bases from J, leaving 9 bases between. CDR3 bases: TGCGCCAGCAGCCCTAGTACTAGCACAGATACGCAGTATTTT. This gives the protein CASSPSTSTDTQYF.

This rearrangement joins TRBV10-1 to TRBJ2-2; D is unresolved. The V end was cut by 6 bases, the J end by 7 bases, with 9 bases between. Germline V gene sequence: CDR1 WNHNN, CDR2 SYGVQD (reference sequence). The length of the CDR3 is 12 residues. The DNA of the CDR3 is TGCGCCAGCAGCCGTGCGGACGGGGAGCTGTTTTTT. As protein: CASSRADGELFF.

This chain links TRBV18 with TRBJ1-2; D not resolved. Deletions cut 1 base from V and 4 bases from J, with 16 bases between. The V gene's germline CDR1 is KGHSH and CDR2 LQKENI. CDR3 length equals 16 residues. CDR3: CASSPLGGRAGYGYTF. Here the CDR3 DNA reads TGTGCCAGCTCACCACTGGGAGGACGTGCAGGCTATGGCTACACCTTC. The complete variable domain, with remaining parts taken from reference TRBV18 and TRBJ1-2, reads NAGVMQNPRHLVRRRGQEARLRCSPMKGHSHVYWYRQLPEEGLKFMVYLQKENIIDESGMPKERFSAEFPKEGPSILRIQQVVRGDSAAYFCASSPLGGRAGYGYTFGSGTRLTVV.

The J gene is TRBJ2-2, the V gene TRBV5-1; a weak D match, TRBD2 (5 bases). The germline V gene has CDR1 SGHRS and CDR2 YFSETQ. V was clipped by 0 bases and J by 0 bases, with 9 bases between them. This CDR3 region has 16 residues. This CDR3 is CASSLARDSNTGELFF. The CDR3 nucleotides are TGCGCCAGCAGCTTGGCCCGGGATTCGAACACCGGGGAGCTGTTTTTT.

This clone occurred once. This chain connects TRBV19 to TRBJ1-3; D is unresolved. Trimming shortened V by 3 bases and J by 0 bases, and 12 bases separated the two germline ends. CDR1 LNHDA and CDR2 SQIVND come from the germline V gene (reference sequence). The CDR3 has 16 residues. The CDR3, as DNA: TGTGCCAGTAGTATCTTTTCGGGCGGCTCTGGAAACACCATATATTTT. Its translation: CASSIFSGGSGNTIYF. The whole variable domain, filled in from reference TRBV19 and TRBJ1-3, reads DGGITQSPKYLFRKEGQNVTLSCEQNLNHDAMYWYRQDPGQGLRLIYYSQIVNDFQKGDIAEGYSVSREKKESFPLTVTSAQKNPTAFYLCASSIFSGGSGNTIYFGEGSWLTVV.

The V gene is TRBV2, the J gene TRBJ2-7; the match to TRBD1 covers 10 bases. CDR1 is SNHLY and CDR2 is FYNNEI in the germline V gene. The CDR3 contains 16 residues. Trimming took 5 bases from V and 8 from J; bases not matched to a gene: 15. The CDR3 nucleotides are TGTGCCAGCAGTCGGGACAGGGGTGAGCGGGGTATAAAGCAGTACTTC. Its protein is CASSRDRGERGIKQYF. The full variable domain, its missing parts supplied by reference TRBV2 and TRBJ2-7, is EPEVTQTPSHQVTQMGQEVILRCVPISNHLYFYWYRQILGQKVEFLVSFYNNEISEKSEIFDDQFSVERPDGSNFTLKIRSTKLEDSAMYFCASSRDRGERGIKQYFGPGTRLTVT.

The chain couples TRBV6-5 to TRBJ1-2; no definite D call. In germline, CDR1 is MNHEY, CDR2 SVGAGI. V lost 2 bases and J lost 6, with 16 bases in between. The CDR3 extends over 15 amino acids. CDR3 sequence: CASSYPGRTADGYTF. The CDR3 nucleotides are TGTGCCAGCAGTTACCCAGGTCGAACAGCCGATGGCTACACCTTC.

The chain carries TRBV6-5 and TRBJ2-2, with D perhaps given as TRBD1 or TRBD2 (5 bases each). CDR3 length: 15 amino acids. V was clipped by 6 bases and J by 4 bases, with 15 bases between them. The V gene's germline CDR1 is MNHEY and CDR2 SVGAGI. The CDR3 nucleotides are TGTGCCAGCAGGGATCCGGGACGTCTCACCGGGGAGCTGTTTTTT. Amino acid sequence: CASRDPGRLTGELFF.